The TCR beta chain under discussion was sequenced for a study of cytomegalovirus exposure and HLA in healthy donors (dated by TCRdb to the late 2010s). Regarding the complete study: According to a later analysis, the 120 or so validation repertoires were produced on the same platform as the 666 repertoires of the first cohort. The study was designed to test whether signatures of past pathogen exposure could be identified by cataloging public T cell receptors. Along with the approximately 700-subject first cohort, a separate validation cohort of 120 different subjects was used. The study combined high-throughput TCR immunosequencing, statistical association of individual TCRs with disease status, and machine learning to predict cytomegalovirus infection status.

In regard to this clone: This receptor's antigen is unknown. The input lacks base qualities; no much larger clone sits a single base away.

Library preparation was by the immunoSEQ multiplex PCR assay. In the paper's pipeline: A statistical classification framework was built to diagnose cytomegalovirus status from the catalog of TCR beta chain sequences. TCRdb re-hosts the immuneACCESS table, in-frame sequences only. Its copies lack some clones; in the studies checked, an unresolved V gene accounts for under half of them, and the cause for the rest is not known. From that table come the V and J calls and clone size; the DNA was used to work out D and trimming. This sample comprises about 150,000 clones, approximately 94% of them detected only once. The ten largest clonotypes hold approximately 2% of the sample. There are 17 amino acids in the CDR3, from cysteine to phenylalanine inclusive. Solely the CDR3 DNA is kept, with 51 bases framed from the first base. The CDR1 and CDR2 encoded by the germline V gene are SNHLY and FYNNEI. Trimming removed 3 bases from V and 7 bases from J; the gene matches leave 13 bases unexplained.

The donors belonged to the validation cohort of approximately 130 subjects, which was separate from the 666-subject first cohort. The study at large found these results: While some public TCRs were present in many individuals, most TCR sequences turned up only very rarely across donors. In vitro tests confirmed that a few of the cytomegalovirus-associated TCR beta chains recognize cytomegalovirus antigens. The study listed 150 to 200 TCR beta chains as associated with cytomegalovirus. In both the original and validation cohorts, the classifier was reported to diagnose cytomegalovirus status with high specificity and sensitivity. The authors suggested that the approach could potentially be generalized to other disease states and immunological phenotypes. A later analysis found that TCRs clustered in the first cohort also tended to co-occur in the 100 to 150 validation repertoires, with approximately 95% of cluster scores above 0. All 120 or so repertoires were used to score co-occurrence in the validation cohort in a later analysis, because that analysis had no HLA typing for the cohort.

The receptor chain draws on TRBV2 and TRBJ2-7; 12 central bases correspond to TRBD2. The clonotype comes from a man aged 18 to 29 in good health and CMV-seropositive. The sample was PBMCs. This receptor carries the CDR3 CASSEIRMRTSGTEQYF. The nucleotides are TGTGCCAGCAGTGAGATTCGTATGAGGACTAGCGGGACTGAGCAGTACTTC.